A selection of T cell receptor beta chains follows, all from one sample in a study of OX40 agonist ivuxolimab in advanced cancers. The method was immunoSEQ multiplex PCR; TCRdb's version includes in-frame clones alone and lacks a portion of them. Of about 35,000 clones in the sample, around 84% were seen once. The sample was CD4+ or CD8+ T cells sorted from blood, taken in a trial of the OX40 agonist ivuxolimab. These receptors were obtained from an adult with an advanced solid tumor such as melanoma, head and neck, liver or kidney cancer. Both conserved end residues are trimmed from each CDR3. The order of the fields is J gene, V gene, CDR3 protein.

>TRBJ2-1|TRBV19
ASSTRRVATLGNEQF
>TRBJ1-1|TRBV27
ASSLGFGTEAF
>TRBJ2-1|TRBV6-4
ASSIDLHNEQF
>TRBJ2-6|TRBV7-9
ASSPRASGANVLT
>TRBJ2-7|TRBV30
AWRIAGGTYEQY
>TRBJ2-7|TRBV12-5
ASGFADLWGSSYEQY
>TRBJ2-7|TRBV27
ASSRQAYYEQY
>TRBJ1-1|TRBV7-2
ASSLETNTEAF
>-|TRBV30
AWSVGTGVYEQY
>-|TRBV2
ASTRGTVGSEQY
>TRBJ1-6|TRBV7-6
ASSLDGGNSPLH
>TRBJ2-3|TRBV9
ASSEPFTDTQY
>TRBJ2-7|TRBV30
AWNRGRLEQY
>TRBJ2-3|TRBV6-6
ASRYRGATDTQY
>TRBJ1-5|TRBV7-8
ASSFSENRNQPQH
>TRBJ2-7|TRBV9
ASSVGPGASSYEQY
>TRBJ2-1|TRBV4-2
ASSRTSGGPNEQF
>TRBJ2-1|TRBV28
ASSGQGREQF
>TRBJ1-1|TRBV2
ASRGPGQGAEAF
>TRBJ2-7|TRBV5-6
ASSLRGPYEQY
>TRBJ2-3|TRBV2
ASSGAGSTDTQY
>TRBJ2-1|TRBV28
ASRSLAALRNEQF
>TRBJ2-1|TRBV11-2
ASSTPSGSPNEQF
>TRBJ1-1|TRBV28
ASSLEGGEAF
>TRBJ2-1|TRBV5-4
ASSLEAGGSYNEQF
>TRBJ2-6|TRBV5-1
ASSPSESRSGANVLT
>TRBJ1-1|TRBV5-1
ASSLGGTPTEAF
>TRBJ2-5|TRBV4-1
ASSQERGAGGGETQY
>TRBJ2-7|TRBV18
ASSPGNYEQY
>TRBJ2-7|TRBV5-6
ASSWGAGTVPREQY
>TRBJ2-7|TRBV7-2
ASTRTGTGGYEQY
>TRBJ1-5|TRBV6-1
ASKTANSNQPQH
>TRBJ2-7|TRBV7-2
ASSPGRAPYEQY
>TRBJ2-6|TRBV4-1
ASSQQSAAVGSGANVLT
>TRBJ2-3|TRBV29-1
SVPGLSATDTQY
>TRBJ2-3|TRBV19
ASLQTGTGADTQY
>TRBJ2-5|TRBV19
ASSWAGQETQY
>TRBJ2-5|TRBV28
ASSPALAGGVRPQY
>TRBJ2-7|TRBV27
ASSHGQLYEQY
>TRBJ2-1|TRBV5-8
ASSLERGPVNEQF
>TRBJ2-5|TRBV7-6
ASRRGETQY
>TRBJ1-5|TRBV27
ASSLSGRQPQH
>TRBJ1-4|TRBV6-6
ASSYSGAGDEKLF
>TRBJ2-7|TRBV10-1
ASSESTSGFYEQY
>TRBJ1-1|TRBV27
ASSYDPGSEAF
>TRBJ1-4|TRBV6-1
ASRGQPATNEKLF